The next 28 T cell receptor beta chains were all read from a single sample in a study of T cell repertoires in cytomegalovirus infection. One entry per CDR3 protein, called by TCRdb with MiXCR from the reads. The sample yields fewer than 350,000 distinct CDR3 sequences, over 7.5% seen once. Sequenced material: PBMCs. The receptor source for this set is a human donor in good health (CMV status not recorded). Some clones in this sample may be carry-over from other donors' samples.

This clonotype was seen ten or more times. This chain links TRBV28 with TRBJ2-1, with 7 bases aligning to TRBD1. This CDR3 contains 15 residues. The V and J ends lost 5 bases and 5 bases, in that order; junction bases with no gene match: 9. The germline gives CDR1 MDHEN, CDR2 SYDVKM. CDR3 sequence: CASSVTGVVHNEQFF. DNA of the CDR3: TGTGCCAGCAGTGTTACAGGGGTTGTCCACAATGAGCAGTTCTTC.

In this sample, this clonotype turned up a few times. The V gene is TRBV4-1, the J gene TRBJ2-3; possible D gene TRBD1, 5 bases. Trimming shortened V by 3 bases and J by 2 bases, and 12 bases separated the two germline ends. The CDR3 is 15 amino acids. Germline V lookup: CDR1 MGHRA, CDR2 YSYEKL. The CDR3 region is CASSHLGADTDTQYF. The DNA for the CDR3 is TGCGCCAGCAGCCATCTTGGGGCAGACACAGATACGCAGTATTTT.

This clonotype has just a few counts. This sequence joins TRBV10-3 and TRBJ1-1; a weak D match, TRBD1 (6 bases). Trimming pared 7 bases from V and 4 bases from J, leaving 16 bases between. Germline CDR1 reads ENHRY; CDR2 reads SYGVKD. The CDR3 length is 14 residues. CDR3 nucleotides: TGTGCCATCACCGAGGGGGGAGGGAGCACTGAAGCTTTCTTT. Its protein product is CAITEGGGSTEAFF.

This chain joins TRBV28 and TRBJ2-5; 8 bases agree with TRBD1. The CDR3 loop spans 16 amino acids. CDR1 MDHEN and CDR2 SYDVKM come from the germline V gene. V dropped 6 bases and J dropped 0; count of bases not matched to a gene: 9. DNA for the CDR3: TGTGCCAGCAGCACCCCGGACAGGGAGTACCAAGAGACCCAGTACTTC. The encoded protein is CASSTPDREYQETQYF.

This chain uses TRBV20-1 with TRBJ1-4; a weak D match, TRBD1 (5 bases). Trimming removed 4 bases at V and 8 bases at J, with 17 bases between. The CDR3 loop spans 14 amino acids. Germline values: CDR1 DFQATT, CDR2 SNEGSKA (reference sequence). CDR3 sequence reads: CSAIDPRVGEKLFF. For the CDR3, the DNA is TGCAGTGCTATAGATCCCAGGGTAGGGGAAAAACTGTTTTTT.

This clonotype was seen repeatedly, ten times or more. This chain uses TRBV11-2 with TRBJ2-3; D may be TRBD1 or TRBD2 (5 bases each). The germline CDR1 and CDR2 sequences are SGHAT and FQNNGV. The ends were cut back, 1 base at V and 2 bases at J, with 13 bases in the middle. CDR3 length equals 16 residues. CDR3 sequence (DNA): TGTGCCAGCAGCTTAGGACCGGGACCCATCACAGATACGCAGTATTTT. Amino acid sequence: CASSLGPGPITDTQYF.

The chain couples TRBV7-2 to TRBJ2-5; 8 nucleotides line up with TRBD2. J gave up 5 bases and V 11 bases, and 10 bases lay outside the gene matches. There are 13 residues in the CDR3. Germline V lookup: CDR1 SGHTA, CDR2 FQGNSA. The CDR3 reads CAAGGGVGETQYF. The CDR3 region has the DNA TGTGCCGCGGGGGGCGGGGTGGGGGAGACCCAGTACTTC.

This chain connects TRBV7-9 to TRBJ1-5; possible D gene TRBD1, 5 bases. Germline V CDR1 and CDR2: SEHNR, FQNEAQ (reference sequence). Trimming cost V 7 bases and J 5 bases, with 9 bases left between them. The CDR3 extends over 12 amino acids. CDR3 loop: CASNRGDQPQHF. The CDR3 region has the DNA TGTGCCAGCAACCGGGGGGATCAGCCCCAGCATTTT. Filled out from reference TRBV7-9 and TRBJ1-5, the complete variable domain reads DTGVSQNPRHKITKRGQNVTFRCDPISEHNRLYWYRQTLGQGPEFLTYFQNEAQLEKSRLLSDRFSAERPKGSFSTLEIQRTEQGDSAMYLCASNRGDQPQHFGDGTRLSIL.

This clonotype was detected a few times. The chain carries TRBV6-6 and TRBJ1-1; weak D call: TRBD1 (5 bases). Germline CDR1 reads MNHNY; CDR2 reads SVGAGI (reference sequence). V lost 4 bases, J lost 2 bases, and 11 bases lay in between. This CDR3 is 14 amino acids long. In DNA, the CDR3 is TGTGCCAGCAGTTTTGACAGATTCAACACTGAAGCTTTCTTT. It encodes CASSFDRFNTEAFF.

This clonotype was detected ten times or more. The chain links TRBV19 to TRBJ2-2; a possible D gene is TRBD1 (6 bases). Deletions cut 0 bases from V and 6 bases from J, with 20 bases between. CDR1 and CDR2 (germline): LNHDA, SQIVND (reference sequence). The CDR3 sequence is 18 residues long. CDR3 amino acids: CASSIDLFWDTLAGELFF. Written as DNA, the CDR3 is TGTGCCAGTAGTATAGATCTCTTCTGGGACACTTTGGCCGGGGAGCTGTTTTTT.

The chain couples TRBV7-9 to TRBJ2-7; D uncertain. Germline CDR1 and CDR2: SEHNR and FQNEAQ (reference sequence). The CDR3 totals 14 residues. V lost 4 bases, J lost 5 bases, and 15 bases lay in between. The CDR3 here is CASSSLRASNEQYF. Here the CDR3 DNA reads TGTGCCAGCAGCTCCCTACGGGCGTCGAACGAGCAGTACTTC.

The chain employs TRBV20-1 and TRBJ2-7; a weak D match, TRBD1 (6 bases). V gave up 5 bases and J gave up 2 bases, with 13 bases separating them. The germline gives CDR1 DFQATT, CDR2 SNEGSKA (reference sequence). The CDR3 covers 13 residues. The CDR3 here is CSAVRGKAYEQYF. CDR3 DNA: TGCAGTGCTGTCAGGGGTAAGGCCTACGAGCAGTACTTC.

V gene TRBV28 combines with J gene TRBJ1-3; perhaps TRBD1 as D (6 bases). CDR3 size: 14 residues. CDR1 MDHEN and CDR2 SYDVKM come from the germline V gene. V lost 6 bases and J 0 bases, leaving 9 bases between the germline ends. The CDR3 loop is CASSTGSSGNTIYF. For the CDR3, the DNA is TGTGCCAGCAGCACAGGGTCCTCTGGAAACACCATATATTTT.

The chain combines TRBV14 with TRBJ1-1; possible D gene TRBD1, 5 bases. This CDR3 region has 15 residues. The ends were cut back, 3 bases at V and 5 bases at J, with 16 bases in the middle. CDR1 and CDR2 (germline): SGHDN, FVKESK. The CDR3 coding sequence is TGTGCCAGCAGCCATGTCGGGGCCCGGTCGACTGAAGCTTTCTTT. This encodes CASSHVGARSTEAFF.

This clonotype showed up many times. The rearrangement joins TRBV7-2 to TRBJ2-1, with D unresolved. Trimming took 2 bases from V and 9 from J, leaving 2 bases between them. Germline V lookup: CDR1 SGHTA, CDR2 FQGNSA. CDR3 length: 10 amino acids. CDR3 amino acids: CASSLSEQFF. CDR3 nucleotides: TGTGCCAGCAGCTTAAGTGAGCAGTTCTTC.

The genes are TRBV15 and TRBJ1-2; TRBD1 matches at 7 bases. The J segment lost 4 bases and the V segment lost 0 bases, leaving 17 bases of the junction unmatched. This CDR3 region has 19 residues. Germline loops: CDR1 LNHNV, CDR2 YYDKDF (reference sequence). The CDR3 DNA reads TGTGCCACCAGCAGAGATGGGAGACAGGGCCCACCCTACCTCTATGGCTACACCTTC. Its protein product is CATSRDGRQGPPYLYGYTF.

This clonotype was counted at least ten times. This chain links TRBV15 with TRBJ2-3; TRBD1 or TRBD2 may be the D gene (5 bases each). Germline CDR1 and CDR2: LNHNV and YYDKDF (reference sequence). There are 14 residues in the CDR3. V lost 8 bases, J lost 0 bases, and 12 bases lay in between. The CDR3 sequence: CATGRGRSTDTQYF. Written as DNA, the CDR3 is TGTGCCACCGGACGGGGCCGTAGCACAGATACGCAGTATTTT.

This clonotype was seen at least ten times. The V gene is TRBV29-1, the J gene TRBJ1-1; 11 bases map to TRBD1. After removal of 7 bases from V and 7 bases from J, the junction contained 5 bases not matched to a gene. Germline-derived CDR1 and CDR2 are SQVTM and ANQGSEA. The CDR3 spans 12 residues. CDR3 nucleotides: TGCAGCGCCGGACAGGGGGCTATTGAAGCTTTCTTT. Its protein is CSAGQGAIEAFF.

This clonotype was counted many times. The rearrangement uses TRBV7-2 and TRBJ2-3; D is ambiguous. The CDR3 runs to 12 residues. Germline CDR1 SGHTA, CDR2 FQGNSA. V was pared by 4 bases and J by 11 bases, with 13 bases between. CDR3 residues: CASSYDGQMQYF. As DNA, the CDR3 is TGTGCCAGCAGCTACGACGGCCAGATGCAGTATTTT.

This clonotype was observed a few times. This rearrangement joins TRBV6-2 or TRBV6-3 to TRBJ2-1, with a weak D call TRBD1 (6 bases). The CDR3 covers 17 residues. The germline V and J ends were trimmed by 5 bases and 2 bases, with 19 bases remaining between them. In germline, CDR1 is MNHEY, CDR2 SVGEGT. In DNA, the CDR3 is TGTGCCAGCAGTCCCTATGGGGGCGGACAAACCTACAATGAGCAGTTCTTC. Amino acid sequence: CASSPYGGGQTYNEQFF.

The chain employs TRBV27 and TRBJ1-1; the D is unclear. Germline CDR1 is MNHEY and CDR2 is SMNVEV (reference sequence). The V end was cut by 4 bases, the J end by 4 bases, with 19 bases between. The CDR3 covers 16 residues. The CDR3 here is CASSSLFEDRGTEAFF. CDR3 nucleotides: TGTGCCAGCAGTTCCCTATTTGAGGACCGAGGCACTGAAGCTTTCTTT.

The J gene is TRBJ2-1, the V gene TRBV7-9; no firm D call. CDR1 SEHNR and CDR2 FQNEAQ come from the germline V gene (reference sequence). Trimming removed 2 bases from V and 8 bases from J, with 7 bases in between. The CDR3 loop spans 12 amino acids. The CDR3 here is CASSLFSDEQFF. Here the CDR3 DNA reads TGTGCCAGCAGCTTATTCTCAGATGAGCAGTTCTTC.

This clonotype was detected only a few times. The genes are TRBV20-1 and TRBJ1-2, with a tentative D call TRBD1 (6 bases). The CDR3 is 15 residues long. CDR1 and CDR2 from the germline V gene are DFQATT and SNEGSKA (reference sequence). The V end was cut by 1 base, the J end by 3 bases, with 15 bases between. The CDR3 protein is CSARVPRGADYGYTF. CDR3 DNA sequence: TGCAGTGCTAGAGTCCCCAGGGGCGCGGACTATGGCTACACCTTC.

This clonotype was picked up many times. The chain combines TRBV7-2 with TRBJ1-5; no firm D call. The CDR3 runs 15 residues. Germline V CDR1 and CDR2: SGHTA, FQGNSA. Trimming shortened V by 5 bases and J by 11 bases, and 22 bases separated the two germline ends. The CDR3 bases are TGTGCCAGCAGCCCAGAAAGTACGGGGTTTAAGACCCAGCATTTT. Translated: CASSPESTGFKTQHF.

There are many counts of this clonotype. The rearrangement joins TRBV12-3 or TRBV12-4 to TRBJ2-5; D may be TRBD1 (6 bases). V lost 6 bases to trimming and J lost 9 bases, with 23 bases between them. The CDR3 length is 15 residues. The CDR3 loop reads CASRPVGAGYRSQYF. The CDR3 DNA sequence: TGTGCCAGCAGACCCGTGGGGGCTGGGTATAGGTCCCAGTACTTC.

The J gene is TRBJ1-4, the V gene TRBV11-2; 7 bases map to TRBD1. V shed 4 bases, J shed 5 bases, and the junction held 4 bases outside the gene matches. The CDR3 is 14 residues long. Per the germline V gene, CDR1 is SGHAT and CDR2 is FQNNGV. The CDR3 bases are TGTGCCAGCAGCTACGGGACAGTAAATGAAAAACTGTTTTTT. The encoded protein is CASSYGTVNEKLFF.

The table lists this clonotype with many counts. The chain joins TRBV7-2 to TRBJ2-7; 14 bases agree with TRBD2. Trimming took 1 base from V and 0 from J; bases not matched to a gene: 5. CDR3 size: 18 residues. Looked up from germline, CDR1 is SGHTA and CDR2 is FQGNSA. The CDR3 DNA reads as TGTGCCAGCAGCTTAGAGTTCGGGACTAGCGGGAGCTCCTACGAGCAGTACTTC. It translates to CASSLEFGTSGSSYEQYF.

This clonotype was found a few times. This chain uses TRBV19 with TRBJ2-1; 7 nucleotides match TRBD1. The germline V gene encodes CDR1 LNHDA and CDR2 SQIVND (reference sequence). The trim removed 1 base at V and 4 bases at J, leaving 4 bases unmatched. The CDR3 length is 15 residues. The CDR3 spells CASSIGQGRYNEQFF. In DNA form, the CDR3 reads TGTGCCAGTAGTATAGGACAGGGAAGGTACAATGAGCAGTTCTTC.